Listed below are T cell receptor beta chains from one sample, sequenced in a study of post-analysis software for immune sequencing data. TCRdb re-analysed the PCR reads in MiXCR, keeping a single row per CDR3 protein. The profile shows under 900,000 distinct CDR3 sequences, 53% of them singletons. Sequencing input: blood. These receptors came from a girl between 10 and 17 years old with multiple sclerosis. Both conserved end residues are part of each CDR3. A D gene is named only where the DNA matches it firmly. Clone size is given for some rows only: seen once, a few or many times, or a class if the clone is expanded.

>NA|TRBJ1-2|NA|TRBV5-1
CASSRVLSYGYTF
TGCGCCAGCAGCCGGGTTCTTAGCTATGGCTACACCTTC
>NA|TRBJ2-1|TRBD2|TRBV7-3
CASSLTGGGANEQFF
TGTGCCAGCAGCTTAACTGGCGGGGGGGCTAATGAGCAGTTCTTC
>few|TRBJ2-1|NA|TRBV20-1
CSARNTARGYNEQFF
TGCAGCGCGCGAAACACGGCGCGGGGCTACAATGAGCAGTTCTTC
>NA|TRBJ2-1|TRBD2|TRBV29-1
CSVGASGRPYNEQFF
TGCAGCGTTGGAGCTAGCGGGAGGCCATACAATGAGCAGTTCTTC
>NA|TRBJ2-5|TRBD1|TRBV14
CASSPRDRGRWETQYF
TGTGCCAGCAGCCCCCGGGACAGGGGCCGATGGGAGACCCAGTACTTC
>few|TRBJ2-7|NA|TRBV13
CASSFDRNEQYF
TGTGCCAGCAGCTTCGACAGGAACGAGCAGTACTTC
>NA|TRBJ2-5|NA|TRBV29-1
CSVEWLNGAETQYF
TGCAGCGTTGAGTGGCTTAACGGTGCGGAGACCCAGTACTTC
>NA|TRBJ1-1|TRBD1|TRBV7-9
CASSLDRGAEAFF
TGTGCCAGCAGCTTAGACAGGGGAGCTGAAGCTTTCTTT
>NA|TRBJ1-5|NA|TRBV10-3
CAINYRVQPQHF
TGTGCCATCAACTACAGGGTCCAGCCCCAGCATTTT
>NA|TRBJ1-2|NA|TRBV29-1
CSVGDQFYGYTF
TGCAGCGTTGGTGACCAGTTCTATGGCTACACCTTC
>NA|TRBJ1-1|NA|TRBV12-3/TRBV12-4
CASSRVTVEAFF
TGTGCCAGCAGTCGAGTGACAGTTGAAGCTTTCTTT
>NA|TRBJ2-5|TRBD2|TRBV20-1
CSARDGRLAGGMEQYF
TGCAGTGCTAGAGATGGGAGGCTAGCGGGGGGTATGGAGCAGTACTTC
>NA|TRBJ1-2|NA|TRBV10-3
CAISGDRNYGYTF
TGTGCCATCAGTGGAGACAGGAACTATGGCTACACCTTC
>few|TRBJ1-4|NA|TRBV4-1
CASSQDYRLGGATNEKLFF
TGCGCCAGCAGCCAAGATTACCGGTTAGGGGGTGCAACTAATGAAAAACTGTTTTTT
>few|TRBJ2-1|TRBD2|TRBV6-4
CASSGTSGGANEQFF
TGTGCCAGCAGTGGGACTAGCGGGGGGGCCAATGAGCAGTTCTTC
>NA|TRBJ1-1|NA|TRBV9
CASSGAGTANTEAFF
TGTGCCAGCAGCGGAGCCGGGACGGCGAACACTGAAGCTTTCTTT
>few|TRBJ2-7|NA|TRBV9
CASSVGASQDSYEQYF
TGTGCCAGCAGCGTAGGGGCATCACAAGACTCCTACGAGCAGTACTTC
>NA|TRBJ2-3|NA|TRBV6-2/TRBV6-3
CASRDPPGEEYF
TGTGCCAGCAGAGACCCCCCAGGGGAAGAGTATTTT
>NA|TRBJ1-2|NA|TRBV29-1
CSLKGPQGDYGYTF
TGCAGCCTAAAAGGACCTCAGGGCGACTATGGCTACACCTTC
>NA|TRBJ1-2|NA|TRBV9
CASSVVPAQQPGGSTDLDGYTF
TGTGCCAGCAGCGTAGTTCCCGCTCAGCAACCTGGAGGCTCGACGGATCTTGATGGCTACACCTTC
>few|TRBJ2-1|NA|TRBV5-1
CASSGGSMGDEQFF
TGCGCCAGCAGCGGGGGGTCGATGGGGGATGAGCAGTTCTTC
>NA|TRBJ1-5|TRBD1|TRBV20-1
CSAPPDRGLNSNQPQHF
TGCAGTGCCCCGCCCGACAGGGGGCTCAATAGCAATCAGCCCCAGCATTTT
>NA|TRBJ1-1|TRBD1|TRBV10-3
CAISESDRARGVNTEAFF
TGTGCCATCAGTGAGTCCGACAGGGCCCGCGGGGTGAACACTGAAGCTTTCTTT
>once|TRBJ2-7|TRBD2|TRBV7-3
CASSPGTSGQGFEQYF
TGTGCCAGCAGCCCAGGGACTAGCGGCCAAGGTTTCGAGCAGTACTTC
>NA|TRBJ1-2|NA|TRBV6-9
CASSYSARSYYGYTF
TGTGCCAGCAGTTATTCCGCCCGAAGCTACTATGGCTACACCTTC
>few|TRBJ2-3|TRBD1|TRBV5-1
CASSKAPDRRPTDTQYF
TGCGCCAGCAGCAAAGCCCCGGACAGGCGACCCACAGATACGCAGTATTTT
>NA|TRBJ2-7|NA|TRBV15
CATSRGEGPAEQYF
TGTGCCACCAGCCGCGGAGAGGGTCCGGCTGAGCAGTACTTC
>NA|TRBJ2-3|NA|TRBV10-3
CAARTSRRTDTQYF
TGTGCCGCCCGAACGAGTCGACGCACAGATACGCAGTATTTT
>NA|TRBJ2-7|NA|TRBV4-1
CANSQEAQEIYEQYF
TGCGCCAACAGCCAAGAGGCCCAGGAGATCTACGAGCAGTACTTC
>NA|TRBJ2-7|NA|TRBV5-5
CASSSGQFSNEQYF
TGTGCCAGCAGCTCAGGACAATTTTCCAACGAGCAGTACTTC
>once|TRBJ2-4|TRBD2|TRBV29-1
CSVVRLAGGGEQYF
TGCAGCGTTGTCCGACTAGCGGGAGGCGGGGAGCAGTACTTC
>NA|TRBJ1-5|NA|TRBV2
CASSFRAGDQPQHF
TGTGCCAGCAGTTTTCGGGCCGGGGATCAGCCCCAGCATTTT
>NA|TRBJ2-7|NA|TRBV20-1
CSARTVDSYEQYF
TGCAGTGCGCGGACAGTCGACTCCTACGAGCAGTACTTC
>NA|TRBJ1-5|NA|TRBV3-1
CVSSQGGSNQPQHF
TGTGTCAGCAGCCAAGGAGGGAGCAATCAGCCCCAGCATTTT
>NA|TRBJ2-1|TRBD2|TRBV29-1
CSVEGSGGNYNEQFF
TGCAGCGTTGAGGGCAGCGGGGGGAACTACAATGAGCAGTTCTTC
>NA|TRBJ2-5|TRBD1|TRBV5-1
CASRGTGGIQETQYF
TGCGCCAGCAGAGGGACAGGGGGCATCCAAGAGACCCAGTACTTC
>NA|TRBJ1-5|NA|TRBV6-5
CGALRYSNQPQHF
TGTGGGGCGCTACGATATAGCAATCAGCCCCAGCATTTT
>NA|TRBJ2-1|NA|TRBV7-3
CASSLRGVDEQFF
TGTGCCAGCAGCTTGAGGGGGGTCGATGAGCAGTTCTTC
>NA|TRBJ1-1|NA|TRBV29-1
CSVVGAIPAEAFF
TGCAGCGTAGTCGGGGCCATTCCCGCTGAAGCTTTCTTT
>few|TRBJ1-5|NA|TRBV12-5
CASGPRGTSNQPQHF
TGTGCTAGTGGACCACGGGGAACTAGCAATCAGCCCCAGCATTTT
>NA|TRBJ2-3|TRBD2|TRBV5-1
CASSFWRGGSTDTQYF
TGCGCCAGCAGCTTCTGGCGGGGGGGTAGCACAGATACGCAGTATTTT
>NA|TRBJ2-5|TRBD1|TRBV28
CASRRSAGTAKETQYF
TGTGCCAGCAGACGAAGCGCCGGGACAGCAAAAGAGACCCAGTACTTC
>few|TRBJ1-1|NA|TRBV29-1
CSVRTAAIMNTEAFF
TGCAGCGTTCGGACAGCAGCCATCATGAACACTGAAGCTTTCTTT
>NA|TRBJ2-1|TRBD2|TRBV13
CASSLESPREDSYNEQFF
TGTGCCAGCAGCTTAGAATCGCCGCGGGAGGACTCCTACAATGAGCAGTTCTTC
>few|TRBJ2-5|NA|TRBV7-3
CASSLQGGRLQETQYF
TGTGCCAGCAGCCTCCAGGGCGGCAGACTCCAAGAGACCCAGTACTTC
>few|TRBJ2-1|NA|TRBV3-1
CASSQDQATRVSYNEQFF
TGTGCCAGCAGCCAAGATCAAGCGACCAGGGTCTCCTACAATGAGCAGTTCTTC
>NA|TRBJ2-7|NA|TRBV5-1
CASSLYFTDPTYEQYF
TGCGCCAGCAGCCTGTACTTCACGGACCCTACCTACGAGCAGTACTTC
>NA|TRBJ2-1|NA|TRBV7-3
CASSSVGPASRSEQFF
TGTGCCAGCAGCTCCGTGGGACCGGCCTCTAGGAGTGAGCAGTTCTTC
>few|TRBJ2-3|NA|TRBV7-9
CASSSAVTDTQYF
TGTGCCAGCAGCTCGGCCGTCACAGATACGCAGTATTTT
>NA|TRBJ2-7|TRBD1|TRBV5-5
CASSLEDRSSYEQYF
TGTGCCAGCAGCTTAGAGGACAGGAGCTCCTACGAGCAGTACTTC
>few|TRBJ1-2|NA|TRBV5-1
CARGVGQNGYTF
TGCGCCAGGGGTGTGGGACAAAATGGCTACACCTTC
>NA|TRBJ2-5|NA|TRBV20-1
CSASARVTTQYF
TGCAGTGCATCTGCCCGCGTGACGACCCAGTACTTC
>few|TRBJ2-7|NA|TRBV7-3
CASSVSQGGEQYF
TGTGCCAGCAGCGTCTCTCAGGGAGGCGAGCAGTACTTC